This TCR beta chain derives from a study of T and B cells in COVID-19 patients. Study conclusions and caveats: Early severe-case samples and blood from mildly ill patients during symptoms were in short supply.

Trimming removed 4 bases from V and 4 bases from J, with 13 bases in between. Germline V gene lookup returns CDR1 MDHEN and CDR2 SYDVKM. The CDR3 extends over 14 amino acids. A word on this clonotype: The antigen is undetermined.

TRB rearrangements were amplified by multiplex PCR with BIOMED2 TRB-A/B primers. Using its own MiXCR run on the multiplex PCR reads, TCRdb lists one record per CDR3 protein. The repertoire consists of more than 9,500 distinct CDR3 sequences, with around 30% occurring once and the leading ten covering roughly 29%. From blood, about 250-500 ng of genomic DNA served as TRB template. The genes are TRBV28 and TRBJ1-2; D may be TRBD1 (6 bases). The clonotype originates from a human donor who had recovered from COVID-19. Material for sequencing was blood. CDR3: CASSSGSRGYGYTF. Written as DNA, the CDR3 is TGTGCCAGCAGTTCGGGAAGCAGGGGCTATGGCTACACCTTC.